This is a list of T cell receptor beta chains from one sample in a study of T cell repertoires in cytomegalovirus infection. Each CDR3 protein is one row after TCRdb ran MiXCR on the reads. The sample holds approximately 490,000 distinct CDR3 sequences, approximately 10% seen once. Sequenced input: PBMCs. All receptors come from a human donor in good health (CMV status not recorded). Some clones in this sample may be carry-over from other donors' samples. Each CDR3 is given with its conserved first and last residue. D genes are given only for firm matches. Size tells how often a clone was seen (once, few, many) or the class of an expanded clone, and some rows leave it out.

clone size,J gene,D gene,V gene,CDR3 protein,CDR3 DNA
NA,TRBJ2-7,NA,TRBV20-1,CSARTGTGASFYEQYF,TGCAGTGCTAGAACCGGGACTGGGGCTTCCTTCTACGAGCAGTACTTC
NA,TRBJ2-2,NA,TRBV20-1,CSATPDAGGELFF,TGCAGTGCCACCCCGGACGCGGGGGGGGAGCTGTTTTTT
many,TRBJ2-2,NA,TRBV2,CARHVWGTGELFF,TGTGCCAGACATGTCTGGGGAACCGGGGAGCTGTTTTTT
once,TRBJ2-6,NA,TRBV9,CASSVASTEQGYVLTF,TGTGCCAGCAGCGTAGCATCGACAGAGCAAGGATACGTCCTGACTTTC
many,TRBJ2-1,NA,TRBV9,CASSVGGASYNEQFF,TGTGCCAGCAGCGTAGGCGGGGCCAGCTACAATGAGCAGTTCTTC
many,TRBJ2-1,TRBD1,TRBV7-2,CASSQTGGVYNEQFF,TGTGCCAGCAGCCAGACAGGGGGCGTCTACAATGAGCAGTTCTTC
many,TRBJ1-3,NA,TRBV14,CASRRSAGVSGNTIYF,TGTGCCAGCCGACGCTCGGCAGGGGTCTCTGGAAACACCATATATTTT
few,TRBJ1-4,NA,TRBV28,CASSLSREKLFF,TGTGCCAGCAGTTTATCCCGGGAAAAACTGTTTTTT
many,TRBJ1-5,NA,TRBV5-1,CASSLMGITGQPQHF,TGCGCCAGCAGCTTGATGGGTATCACGGGCCAGCCCCAGCATTTT
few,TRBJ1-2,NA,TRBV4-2,CASSQDSQRNYGYTF,TGTGCCAGCAGCCAAGATAGCCAAAGGAACTATGGCTACACCTTC
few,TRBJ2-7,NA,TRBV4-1,CASSQAASSSYEQYF,TGCGCCAGCAGCCAGGCGGCCAGCAGCTCCTACGAGCAGTACTTC
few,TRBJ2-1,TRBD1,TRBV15,CATTRTGDPYNEQFF,TGTGCCACCACGAGGACAGGGGACCCCTACAATGAGCAGTTCTTC
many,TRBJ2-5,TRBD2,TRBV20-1,CSAGLAGAGETQYF,TGCAGTGCCGGACTAGCGGGAGCGGGCGAGACCCAGTACTTC
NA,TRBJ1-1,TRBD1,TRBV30,CAWSVSGGNTEAFF,TGTGCCTGGAGTGTGTCAGGGGGTAACACTGAAGCTTTCTTT
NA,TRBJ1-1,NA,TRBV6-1,CASSGGGRGETEAFF,TGTGCCAGCAGTGGTGGGGGGCGAGGAGAAACTGAAGCTTTCTTT
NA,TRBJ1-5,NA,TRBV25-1,CASSETQGGNQPQHF,TGTGCCAGCAGTGAAACACAGGGAGGGAATCAGCCCCAGCATTTT
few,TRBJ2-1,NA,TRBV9,CASSVVPGGAYNEQFF,TGTGCCAGCAGCGTAGTGCCAGGTGGGGCCTACAATGAGCAGTTCTTC
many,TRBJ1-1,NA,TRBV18,CASSPEDTEAFF,TGTGCCAGCTCACCAGAAGACACTGAAGCTTTCTTT